Below, 9 T cell receptor beta chains from the same sample are listed, as sequenced in a study of T cell changes during pregnancy in multiple sclerosis. Method: immunoSEQ multiplex PCR; TCRdb's copy keeps in-frame clones and lacks some. The data contain some 40,000 clones, about 94% of them seen just once; the ten biggest clones take up about 0.38%. The sample consisted of CD4+ T cells from peripheral blood mononuclear cells, taken after pregnancy. These receptors all come from a female donor with multiple sclerosis, enrolled in a pregnancy study.

This chain connects TRBV19 to TRBJ2-2; 13 bases are a match to TRBD2. Losses at the gene ends were 9 bases for V and 1 base for J; bases not matched to a gene: 2. Germline CDR1 LNHDA, CDR2 SQIVND (reference sequence). The CDR3 covers 15 residues. CDR3 coding DNA: TGTGCCAGCCGGACTAGCGGGGGGAACACCGGGGAGCTGTTTTTT. Protein sequence: CASRTSGGNTGELFF.

This clone occurred a few times. This chain connects TRBV7-9 to TRBJ1-1; no definite D call. Between the trimmed V and J ends, which lost 3 bases and 4 bases, there was a span of 9 bases. The CDR3 covers 13 residues. The germline CDR1 and CDR2 sequences are SEHNR and FQNEAQ (reference sequence). The CDR3 spells CASSFRGGTEAFF. The CDR3 DNA is TGTGCCAGCAGCTTCCGGGGAGGCACTGAAGCTTTCTTT.

V gene TRBV7-8 combines with J gene TRBJ2-5; TRBD2 aligns across 8 bases. CDR1 and CDR2 (germline): SGHVS, FQNEAQ. The CDR3 is 15 amino acids. Trimming cost V 5 bases and J 1 base; bases outside gene matches: 6. The CDR3 DNA reads TGTGCCAGCAGCCGGGCTAGCGGGTTCCAAGAGACCCAGTACTTC. It yields the protein CASSRASGFQETQYF.

The rearrangement joins TRBV7-2 to TRBJ2-3; 15 nucleotides match TRBD2. Germline values: CDR1 SGHTA, CDR2 FQGNSA. V dropped 4 bases and J dropped 6; count of bases not matched to a gene: 5. The CDR3 extends over 16 amino acids. This CDR3 reads CASSWGLAGGLDTQYF. The CDR3 DNA reads as TGTGCCAGCAGCTGGGGACTAGCGGGGGGCTTGGATACGCAGTATTTT.

The chain carries TRBV9 and TRBJ2-2, with a possible D match to TRBD2 (6 bases). Trimming shortened V by 0 bases and J by 7 bases, and 16 bases separated the two germline ends. Germline CDR1 SGDLS, CDR2 YYNGEE. The CDR3 covers 16 residues. CDR3 in amino acids: CASSVGAGRTNGELFF. CDR3 nucleotide sequence: TGTGCCAGCAGCGTAGGGGCGGGGCGCACGAACGGGGAGCTGTTTTTT.

The chain has TRBV9 and TRBJ1-3; tentative D call: TRBD1 (6 bases). Germline CDR1 and CDR2: SGDLS and YYNGEE. V was shortened by 3 bases and J by 4 bases, with 14 bases between the two germline ends. CDR3 length: 15 residues. CDR3 in DNA: TGTGCCAGCAGCGGCGACGGACAGCCCGGAAACACCATATATTTT. This sequence encodes CASSGDGQPGNTIYF.

V gene TRBV1 combines with J gene TRBJ2-5; the DNA was not used to check the table's D call, TRBD2. TRBV1 is recorded as a pseudogene. This CDR3 region has 20 residues. CDR3 in amino acids: CTSSHGTSGGSLEYQETQYF. CDR3 bases: TGCACCAGCAGCCACGGGACTAGCGGGGGTAGTTTGGAGTACCAAGAGACCCAGTACTTC.

The chain uses TRBV6-1 and TRBJ1-2; D might be TRBD1 (5 bases). Looked up from germline, CDR1 is MNHNS and CDR2 is SASEGT. Trimming left V 2 bases short and J 3 bases short, with 22 bases between. The length of the CDR3 is 18 residues. CDR3 sequence (DNA): TGTGCCAGCAGTGAAATCGGGGGAAACGTCAAACGCGACTATGGCTACACCTTC. This translates into CASSEIGGNVKRDYGYTF.

The chain couples TRBV7-8 to TRBJ2-1, with TRBD1 as a possible D gene (6 bases). Germline V gives CDR1 SGHVS, CDR2 FQNEAQ. V was clipped by 4 bases and J by 12 bases, with 28 bases between them. This CDR3 has 17 amino acids. Here the CDR3 DNA reads TGTGCCAGCAGCTCCCGAACGCAGGGGTCTTCGGTACTGGGGCAGTTCTTC. Its protein is CASSSRTQGSSVLGQFF.